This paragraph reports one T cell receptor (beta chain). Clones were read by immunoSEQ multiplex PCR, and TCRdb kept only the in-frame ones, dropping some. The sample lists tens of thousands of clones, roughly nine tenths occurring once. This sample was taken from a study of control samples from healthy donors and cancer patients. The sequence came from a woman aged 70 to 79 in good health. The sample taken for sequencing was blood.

DNA of the CDR3: TGTGCCAGCAGTCCCCCCCACCACAGGGCCTATGGCTACACCTTC. This sequence encodes CASSPPHHRAYGYTF. V and J are TRBV19 and TRBJ1-2; maybe TRBD1 (6 bases). CDR1 is LNHDA, CDR2 SQIVND, per germline (reference sequence). The CDR3 is 15 amino acids. V shed 9 bases and J shed 4 bases, with 21 bases lying between them.